The clone carrying this T cell receptor beta chain has a handful of counts. Its matching antigen is unknown. The entry originates in a study of response to subunit inactivated influenza vaccine. TCRdb called the RT-PCR reads again in MiXCR, with one record for every CDR3 protein. The table includes 650,000 to 800,000 distinct CDR3 sequences, around 20% detected once. The germline gives CDR1 MDHEN, CDR2 SYDVKM. The V end was cut by 3 bases, the J end by 8 bases, with 13 bases between. The CDR3 spans 14 residues. Findings of the study overall: Each seasonal influenza vaccination, the authors suggested, recruits few new T cells.

The clonotype was recovered from a man aged 45-65 years who received an inactivated influenza vaccine. The chain has TRBV28 and TRBJ1-4; TRBD1 is a possible D gene (5 bases). The source material was PBMCs from blood, sampled about 5 days after vaccination. In DNA, the CDR3 is TGTGCCAGCAGTTTGGGACTCCGTCAGGAAAAACTGTTTTTT. This codes for CASSLGLRQEKLFF.